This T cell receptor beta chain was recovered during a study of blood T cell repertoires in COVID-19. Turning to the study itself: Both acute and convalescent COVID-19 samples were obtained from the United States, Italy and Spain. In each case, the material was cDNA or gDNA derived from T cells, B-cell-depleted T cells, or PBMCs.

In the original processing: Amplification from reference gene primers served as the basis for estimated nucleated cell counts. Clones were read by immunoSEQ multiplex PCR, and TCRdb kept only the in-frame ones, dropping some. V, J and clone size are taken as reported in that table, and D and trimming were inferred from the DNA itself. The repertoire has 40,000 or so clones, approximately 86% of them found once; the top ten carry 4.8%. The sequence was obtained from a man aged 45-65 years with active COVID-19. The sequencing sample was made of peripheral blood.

CDR3 DNA sequence: TGCGCCAGCAGCCAAACCCGACTAGCGGGGTTGGGGGAGCAGTACTTC. Translation: CASSQTRLAGLGEQYF. The rearrangement links TRBV4-1 to TRBJ2-7; 11 nucleotides match TRBD2. The CDR3 spans 16 residues. Germline V gives CDR1 MGHRA, CDR2 YSYEKL. The V and J ends lost 2 bases and 7 bases, in that order; junction bases with no gene match: 10.